The 32 T cell receptor beta chains reported below all come from one sample, sequenced in a study of blood T cell repertoires in COVID-19. Clones were sequenced by immunoSEQ multiplex PCR, and TCRdb holds only the in-frame ones, with some missing. This sample has approximately 140,000 clones, with over 60% found just once. Sequenced material: peripheral blood. The receptors come from a man older than 75 with acute or convalescent COVID-19.

V gene TRBV11-3 combines with J gene TRBJ2-1, with TRBD2 identical over 9 bases. Germline V gives CDR1 SGHNT, CDR2 YENEEA. CDR3 length: 15 residues. V was pared by 3 bases and J by 6 bases, with 6 bases of the junction left unmatched. The CDR3 coding sequence is TGTGCCAGCAGCTTCGCGGGGGGGGCGTCCAATGAGCAGTTCTTC. Protein: CASSFAGGASNEQFF.

The chain carries TRBV29-1 and TRBJ2-7; D may be TRBD2 (5 bases). The V gene's germline CDR1 is SQVTM and CDR2 ANQGSEA. The CDR3 spans 12 residues. The V gene lost 4 bases and the J gene lost 3 bases, with 10 bases spanning the gap. CDR3 in amino acids: CSVGGSNYEQYF. The CDR3 DNA sequence: TGCAGCGTTGGCGGGTCGAACTACGAGCAGTACTTC.

This clone was observed once. CDR3 sequence: CASSLGVGGNSPLHF. In DNA form, the CDR3 reads TGCGCCAGCAGCTTGGGCGTCGGGGGAAATTCACCCCTCCACTTT. This chain links TRBV5-1 with TRBJ1-6, with TRBD1 as a possible D gene (5 bases). Germline V gene lookup returns CDR1 SGHRS and CDR2 YFSETQ. The CDR3 totals 15 residues. V lost 0 bases and J 7 bases, leaving 11 bases between the germline ends.

V is TRBV2 and J is TRBJ2-1; D is unclear. Germline assignment: CDR1 SNHLY and CDR2 FYNNEI. V was pared by 3 bases and J by 4 bases, with 7 bases between. The CDR3 totals 13 residues. CDR3 nucleotide sequence: TGTGCCAGCAGTGAGACTCTATACAATGAGCAGTTCTTC. It specifies CASSETLYNEQFF.

This chain links TRBV10-3 with TRBJ2-2; unclear D gene. The length of the CDR3 is 15 residues. Trimming pared 0 bases from V and 8 bases from J, leaving 13 bases between. Per germline, CDR1 ENHRY and CDR2 SYGVKD. CDR3 DNA sequence: TGTGCCATCAGTGAGTCGACTCAAAAGTTGGGGGAGCTGTTTTTT. This sequence encodes CAISESTQKLGELFF.

This rearrangement joins TRBV5-1 to TRBJ2-7; 8 nucleotides agree with TRBD1. Germline V gives CDR1 SGHRS, CDR2 YFSETQ. This CDR3 comprises 14 residues. V was clipped by 5 bases and J by 1 base; unmatched bases: 5. CDR3 in DNA: TGCGCCAGCAGACGAAGACAGGGGTCCTACGAGCAGTACTTC. It yields the protein CASRRRQGSYEQYF.

The V gene is TRBV19, the J gene TRBJ2-1; 12 bases align to TRBD1. Germline V CDR1 and CDR2: LNHDA, SQIVND (reference sequence). This CDR3 comprises 15 residues. The junction had 6 bases not matched to a gene; V was cut back by 3 bases and J by 9 bases. DNA of the CDR3: TGTGCCAGTAGTATCCCGGGACAGGGGGCGCCTGAGCAGTTCTTC. It codes for CASSIPGQGAPEQFF.

The gene calls are TRBV5-1 and TRBJ2-5, with a tentative D call TRBD1 (5 bases). The V end was cut by 4 bases, the J end by 4 bases, with 14 bases between. This CDR3 contains 14 residues. Germline assignment: CDR1 SGHRS and CDR2 YFSETQ. This CDR3 is CASSPLGQRETQYF. Here the CDR3 DNA reads TGCGCCAGCAGCCCACTGGGGCAACGAGAGACCCAGTACTTC.

The chain recombines TRBV12-5 with TRBJ2-7; D is perhaps TRBD1 (6 bases). This CDR3 comprises 16 residues. Germline V CDR1 and CDR2: LGHNT, FRNRAP. The germline V and J ends were trimmed by 0 bases and 2 bases, with 14 bases remaining between them. CDR3 bases: TGTGCTAGTGGTTTGGTAAGGAGAGCAGGGGCCTACGAGCAGTACTTC. This gives the protein CASGLVRRAGAYEQYF. The full variable domain, with the rest looked up from reference TRBV12-5 and TRBJ2-7, is DARVTQTPRHKVTEMGQEVTMRCQPILGHNTVFWYRQTMMQGLELLAYFRNRAPLDDSGMPKDRFSAEMPDATLATLKIQPSEPRDSAVYFCASGLVRRAGAYEQYFGPGTRLTVT.

The CDR3 protein is CASKTGRFSGANVLTF. CDR3 DNA sequence: TGTGCTAGCAAAACAGGTAGATTCTCTGGGGCCAACGTCCTGACTTTC. The V gene is TRBV12-5, the J gene TRBJ2-6, with D perhaps TRBD1 (5 bases). Between the trimmed V and J ends, which lost 9 bases and 0 bases, there was a span of 15 bases. This CDR3 is 16 amino acids long. Germline V CDR1 and CDR2: LGHNT, FRNRAP.

J is TRBJ1-2 and V is TRBV10-3; D is perhaps TRBD1 (6 bases). Trimming removed 4 bases from V and 3 bases from J, with 12 bases in between. There are 14 residues in the CDR3. CDR1 and CDR2 from the germline V gene are ENHRY and SYGVKD. The CDR3 here is CAISGTAVDYGYTF. The CDR3, as DNA: TGTGCCATCAGTGGGACAGCAGTTGACTATGGCTACACCTTC.

The chain couples TRBV5-4 to TRBJ2-1; 8 nucleotides agree with TRBD1. The junction had 10 bases not matched to a gene; V was cut back by 5 bases and J by 12 bases. CDR1 and CDR2 (germline): SGHNT, YYREEE (reference sequence). The CDR3 is 13 amino acids. CDR3 loop: CASSWDRLRGQFF. The CDR3 DNA follows: TGTGCCAGCAGTTGGGACAGGCTACGAGGGCAGTTCTTC. Drawing the rest from reference TRBV5-4 and TRBJ2-1, the complete variable domain is ETGVTQSPTHLIKTRGQQVTLRCSSQSGHNTVSWYQQALGQGPQFIFQYYREEENGRGNFPPRFSGLQFPNYSSELNVNALELDDSALYLCASSWDRLRGQFFGPGTRLTVL.

The CDR3 coding sequence is TGTGCCAGCAGCCAAGAACCGGGACAGGGGGCCCTGAACACTGAAGCTTTCTTT. Translating gives CASSQEPGQGALNTEAFF. The chain recombines TRBV4-2 with TRBJ1-1, with 12 bases fitting TRBD1. Germline CDR1 is LGHNA and CDR2 is YNFKEQ. The CDR3 has 18 amino acids. V lost 0 bases, J lost 0 bases, and 5 bases stayed unmatched.

In DNA form, the CDR3 reads TGTGCCAGCAGCTTAGATGGGACTAGCTCCTACGAGCAGTACTTC. This translates into CASSLDGTSSYEQYF. This chain joins TRBV7-2 and TRBJ2-7, with TRBD2 matching 8 bases. V trimming: 1 base; J trimming: 0 bases; junction bases outside the gene matches: 2. The germline V gene encodes CDR1 SGHTA and CDR2 FQGNSA. This CDR3 is 15 amino acids long.

This chain uses TRBV7-2 with TRBJ2-7, with TRBD1 matching 7 bases. CDR3 length: 14 residues. J was trimmed by 2 bases and V by 2 bases; bases with no gene match: 3. Germline CDR1 is SGHTA and CDR2 is FQGNSA. In DNA form, the CDR3 reads TGTGCCAGCAGCTTACGGGACAGACCCTACGAGCAGTACTTC. The encoded protein is CASSLRDRPYEQYF.

V usage is TRBV6-2 or TRBV6-3 and J usage is TRBJ1-5; no clear D. The V and J ends lost 6 bases and 3 bases respectively, with 12 bases between them. This CDR3 is built from 14 residues. Germline CDR1 is MNHEY and CDR2 is SVGEGT. The CDR3 sequence is CASSRTDSNQPQHF. CDR3 in DNA: TGTGCCAGCAGCCGTACCGACTCCAATCAGCCCCAGCATTTT.

This sequence joins TRBV6-5 and TRBJ1-5, with D tentatively TRBD1 (6 bases). This CDR3 region has 14 residues. V shed 7 bases and J shed 5 bases, with 15 bases lying between them. Germline CDR1 is MNHEY and CDR2 is SVGAGI. CDR3 coding DNA: TGTGCCAGCAATCCTACAGGGAACGATCAGCCCCAGCATTTT. This encodes CASNPTGNDQPQHF.

The V and J genes are TRBV6-1 and TRBJ2-7; tentative D call: TRBD1 (5 bases). Germline V gene lookup returns CDR1 MNHNS and CDR2 SASEGT. This CDR3 is built from 13 residues. The ends were cut back, 3 bases at V and 6 bases at J, with 12 bases in the middle. The CDR3 DNA reads as TGTGCCAGCAGTGATGTGCCCAGGGTCGAGCAGTACTTC. Amino acids: CASSDVPRVEQYF.

The rearrangement joins TRBV7-9 to TRBJ2-7; 7 nucleotides match TRBD1. J lost 6 bases, V lost 3 bases, and 8 bases had no gene match. Germline values: CDR1 SEHNR, CDR2 FQNEAQ (reference sequence). This CDR3 contains 14 residues. DNA of the CDR3: TGTGCCAGCAGCTTGTTCACCGAGGGGGCCGAGCAGTACTTC. It specifies CASSLFTEGAEQYF.

V usage is TRBV2 and J usage is TRBJ1-2; a weak D match, TRBD1 (5 bases). The CDR3 runs 13 residues. The germline V gene has CDR1 SNHLY and CDR2 FYNNEI. V was cut by 5 bases and J by 3 bases, with 10 bases left in between. The CDR3 is CASSTDSHYGYTF. In nucleotides, the CDR3 is TGTGCCAGCAGTACAGACAGCCACTATGGCTACACCTTC. Together with reference TRBV2 and TRBJ1-2, the CDR3 gives the full variable domain: EPEVTQTPSHQVTQMGQEVILRCVPISNHLYFYWYRQILGQKVEFLVSFYNNEISEKSEIFDDQFSVERPDGSNFTLKIRSTKLEDSAMYFCASSTDSHYGYTFGSGTRLTVV.

The rearrangement links TRBV12-3 or TRBV12-4 to TRBJ1-2; no reliable D call. V was shortened by 1 base and J by 2 bases, with 5 bases between the two germline ends. The CDR3 totals 13 residues. The CDR3 bases are TGTGCCAGCAGTTTAGACAACAACTATGGCTACACCTTC. Translation gives CASSLDNNYGYTF.

The chain couples TRBV5-1 to TRBJ2-1, with 12 bases matching TRBD2. The V gene's germline CDR1 is SGHRS and CDR2 YFSETQ. The CDR3 is 16 amino acids. Trimming cost V 4 bases and J 4 bases; bases outside gene matches: 6. Here the CDR3 reads CASSPRTSGVYNEQFF. DNA of the CDR3: TGCGCCAGCAGCCCCCGGACTAGCGGGGTGTACAATGAGCAGTTCTTC.

The chain recombines TRBV4-2 with TRBJ2-7; 13 bases match TRBD2. Germline CDR1 LGHNA, CDR2 YNFKEQ. The CDR3 contains 16 residues. V was clipped by 0 bases and J by 2 bases; unmatched bases: 1. The CDR3 DNA follows: TGTGCCAGCAGCCAAGAACTAGCGGGGGGGACCTACGAGCAGTACTTC. Protein product: CASSQELAGGTYEQYF.

This clone showed up just once. V and J are TRBV27 and TRBJ1-5; no definite D call. The germline gives CDR1 MNHEY, CDR2 SMNVEV (reference sequence). Trimming removed 4 bases from V and 0 bases from J, with 10 bases in between. There are 15 residues in the CDR3. CDR3 nucleotide sequence: TGTGCCAGCAGTTCCTCATGGGCTAGCAATCAGCCCCAGCATTTT. The encoded protein is CASSSSWASNQPQHF.

The CDR3 reads CAWGQGLGEKLFF. CDR3 sequence (DNA): TGTGCCTGGGGACAGGGGTTGGGTGAAAAACTGTTTTTT. The rearrangement joins TRBV30 to TRBJ1-4; 9 nucleotides align to TRBD1. The junction had 5 bases not matched to a gene; V was cut back by 5 bases and J by 7 bases. Germline V CDR1 and CDR2: GTSNPN, SVGIG (reference sequence). This CDR3 region has 13 residues.

The gene calls are TRBV6-6 and TRBJ1-6, with no clear D. V gave up 7 bases and J gave up 7 bases, with 5 bases separating them. This CDR3 has 11 residues. CDR1 MNHNY and CDR2 SVGAGI come from the germline V gene (reference sequence). The CDR3 nucleotides are TGTGCCAGCATGCTAAATTCACCCCTCCACTTT. Translated, it gives CASMLNSPLHF.

This clone turned up a few times. The chain combines TRBV2 with TRBJ1-3, with 8 bases that match TRBD1. Per germline, CDR1 SNHLY and CDR2 FYNNEI. V gave up 7 bases and J gave up 9 bases; unmatched junction bases: 11. This CDR3 contains 14 residues. The DNA for the CDR3 is TGTGCCAGCAAACTCGGACAGGGTTTCGGCACCATATATTTT. Translation gives CASKLGQGFGTIYF. Looking up the rest from reference TRBV2 and TRBJ1-3 gives the full variable domain: EPEVTQTPSHQVTQMGQEVILRCVPISNHLYFYWYRQILGQKVEFLVSFYNNEISEKSEIFDDQFSVERPDGSNFTLKIRSTKLEDSAMYFCASKLGQGFGTIYFGEGSWLTVV.

The chain is built from TRBV9 and TRBJ2-2, with TRBD1 as a possible D gene (5 bases). Germline V CDR1 and CDR2: SGDLS, YYNGEE. Deletions cut 0 bases from V and 6 bases from J, with 18 bases between. This CDR3 region has 17 residues. The CDR3 nucleotides are TGTGCCAGCAGCGTAGGGCTTCAGGGTTCTTCTGCCGGGGAGCTGTTTTTT. Residues: CASSVGLQGSSAGELFF.

This chain connects TRBV24-1 to TRBJ2-3; 8 bases are a match to TRBD1. The CDR3 length is 16 residues. Trimming at V came to 3 bases and at J to 3 bases, leaving 7 bases not matched to a gene. Germline-derived CDR1 and CDR2 are KGHDR and SFDVKD. The CDR3 region has the DNA TGTGCCACCAGTGATCTCACAGGGGGTGGGACAGATACGCAGTATTTT. This sequence encodes CATSDLTGGGTDTQYF.

The rearrangement joins TRBV11-2 to TRBJ1-2; the match to TRBD1 covers 8 bases. Losses at the gene ends were 6 bases for V and 4 bases for J; bases not matched to a gene: 10. Germline V lookup: CDR1 SGHAT, CDR2 FQNNGV. This CDR3 has 15 amino acids. CDR3 region: CASSRGPDRAYGYTF. CDR3 nucleotides: TGTGCCAGCAGTCGAGGCCCGGACAGGGCCTATGGCTACACCTTC.

The chain uses TRBV29-1 and TRBJ2-1; TRBD1 might be the D (6 bases). CDR3 length equals 13 residues. Germline assignment: CDR1 SQVTM and CDR2 ANQGSEA. V lost 6 bases, J lost 0 bases, and 9 bases lay in between. The CDR3 region is CSVVGGSYNEQFF. The CDR3 coding sequence is TGCAGCGTCGTAGGGGGCTCCTACAATGAGCAGTTCTTC.

This chain links TRBV11-2 with TRBJ2-5; weak D call: TRBD1 (6 bases). The CDR3 is 14 amino acids. The germline V gene encodes CDR1 SGHAT and CDR2 FQNNGV. The germline V and J ends were trimmed by 5 bases and 7 bases, with 17 bases remaining between them. CDR3 residues: CASSLSVGAVTQYF. The CDR3, as DNA: TGTGCCAGCAGCCTAAGCGTGGGGGCCGTGACCCAGTACTTC.